A few counts support the clone carrying this T cell receptor (beta chain). The length of the CDR3 is 15 residues. After removal of 6 bases from V and 5 bases from J, the junction contained 6 bases not matched to a gene. Germline V gene lookup returns CDR1 MNHEY and CDR2 SMNVEV (reference sequence). This entry belongs to a study of blood T cell repertoires in COVID-19. Overall study context: Samples taken during acute and convalescent COVID-19 were collected in the United States, Italy and Spain.

Study processing details: Nucleated cell number was recorded as an estimate derived from reference gene primer amplification. Only in-frame clones appear in the TCRdb table, and some are missing; sequencing was by immunoSEQ multiplex PCR. V and J calls and clone size follow that table, whereas D and trimming were derived from the DNA. The sample lists about 280,000 clones, 83% occurring once. Sequencing was done on a sample of peripheral blood. This clonotype originated in a woman between 50 and 59 years old who had recovered from COVID-19. This chain connects TRBV27 to TRBJ1-6; 8 bases align to TRBD1. The CDR3 coding sequence is TGTGCCAGCAGCCCGACAGGGGCGGATAATTCACCCCTCCACTTT. Amino acids: CASSPTGADNSPLHF.